This TCR beta chain was retrieved from a study of OX40 agonist ivuxolimab in advanced cancers. Overall study: Across the patients, intravenous ivuxolimab was delivered every 2 weeks at 0.01 to 10 mg/kg. Age averaged around 54 years (range 23 to 79), and more than 80% were male. Eligibility rules accepted prior anti-PD-1, anti-PD-L1 or anti-CTLA-4 therapy, and roughly 42% had some.

Concerning this clone: What it binds is not known.

Findings and limits, study-wide: Among the least clonally expanded were partial responders at 0.1-3.0 mg/kg.

Assay used: immunoSEQ multiplex PCR; TCRdb lists only in-frame clones, some missing. The data show 9,500 to 14,000 clones, approximately 86% seen once. The source material was CD4+ or CD8+ T cells sorted from blood, sampled in a trial of the OX40 agonist ivuxolimab. The clonotype was recovered from an adult with an advanced solid tumor such as melanoma, head and neck, liver or kidney cancer.

In DNA, the CDR3 is TGTGCCAGCAGTCCCGAGGGTAGGACTAGCGGGAGCAATGAGCAGTTCTTC. It specifies CASSPEGRTSGSNEQFF. The chain couples TRBV25-1 to TRBJ2-1; the match to TRBD2 covers 13 bases. CDR1 and CDR2 (germline): MGHDK, SYGVNS. CDR3 length: 17 residues. J gave up 6 bases and V 5 bases, and 10 bases lay outside the gene matches.